This T cell receptor (beta chain) emerged from a study of cytomegalovirus exposure and HLA in healthy donors. General study results and limits: The authors excluded some V segments, including TRBV6-2 and TRBV6-3, as indistinguishable.

On this clone: Its antigen is unidentified.

With 60 Vbeta and 13 Jbeta primers, the PCR was carried out. Assay used: immunoSEQ multiplex PCR; TCRdb lists only in-frame clones, some missing. The data contain 140,000 or so clones, over 60% of them singletons. Deletions cut 5 bases from V and 5 bases from J, with 13 bases between. Germline V gene sequence: CDR1 LNHDA, CDR2 SQIVND (reference sequence). This CDR3 has 13 residues. The chain recombines TRBV19 with TRBJ2-7; maybe TRBD1 (6 bases). Input material: PBMCs. The sequence derives from a young woman in good health and CMV-seronegative. The CDR3 loop is CASSDRYGNEQYF. The DNA of the CDR3 is TGTGCCAGTAGTGACAGGTATGGCAACGAGCAGTACTTC.